The 5 T cell receptor beta chains presented below share a single source sample, sequenced in a study of T and B cells in COVID-19 patients. TRB was amplified from around 250-460 ng of blood genomic DNA. TRB rearrangements were amplified by multiplex PCR with BIOMED2 TRB-A/B primers. TCRdb ran MiXCR on the multiplex PCR reads and lists one entry per CDR3 protein. Of under 6,500 distinct CDR3 sequences listed, about 25% were seen once; the top ten hold about 5.5%. The sample taken for sequencing was blood. Source of these receptors: a human donor with active COVID-19.

J is TRBJ2-3 and V is TRBV24-1, with D unclear. The CDR3 spans 13 residues. Trimming took 9 bases from V and 6 from J, leaving 15 bases between them. Germline V gene data show CDR1 as KGHDR and CDR2 as SFDVKD. As DNA, the CDR3 is TGTGCCACCTGCGCATCGGGTAGTGATACGCAGTATTTT. As protein: CATCASGSDTQYF.

The chain joins TRBV19 to TRBJ2-5, with D unclear. The V gene lost 4 bases and the J gene lost 4 bases, with 10 bases spanning the gap. Germline CDR1 and CDR2: LNHDA and SQIVND (reference sequence). The CDR3 consists of 13 residues. The CDR3 coding sequence is TGTGCCAGTAGTAAAGGGCGAACAGAGACCCAGTACTTC. It codes for CASSKGRTETQYF.

J is TRBJ2-3 and V is TRBV28; the D is unclear. Trimming cost V 3 bases and J 3 bases, with 7 bases left between them. The germline V gene has CDR1 MDHEN and CDR2 SYDVKM. The CDR3 has 13 amino acids. This CDR3 reads CASSLDQTDTQYF. The DNA of the CDR3 is TGTGCCAGCAGTTTGGACCAGACAGATACGCAGTATTTT. Full variable domain (outside the CDR3, taken from reference TRBV28 and TRBJ2-3): DVKVTQSSRYLVKRTGEKVFLECVQDMDHENMFWYRQDPGLGLRLIYFSYDVKMKEKGDIPEGYSVSREKKERFSLILESASTNQTSMYLCASSLDQTDTQYFGPGTRLTVL.

This clonotype qualifies as medium-sized (0.01 to 0.1%). The chain couples TRBV5-5 to TRBJ2-5, with D perhaps TRBD1 or TRBD2 (6 bases each). V was cut by 0 bases and J by 5 bases, with 17 bases left in between. Germline values: CDR1 SGHKS, CDR2 YYEKEE (reference sequence). The CDR3 totals 16 residues. The CDR3 nucleotides are TGTGCCAGCAGCTTGGATGGGGGGCCCCCCCGGGAGACCCAGTACTTC. Its translation is CASSLDGGPPRETQYF.

This clonotype is deemed medium-sized. The gene calls are TRBV12-3 or TRBV12-4 and TRBJ2-1; 8 positions match TRBD2. V lost 4 bases, J lost 4 bases, and 9 bases stayed unmatched. The CDR3 runs 16 residues. As DNA, the CDR3 is TGTGCCAGCAGTTCCCGAAGCGGGAGAGGATACAATGAGCAGTTCTTC. Protein: CASSSRSGRGYNEQFF.